The clone carrying this T cell receptor (beta chain) was counted at least ten times. The antigen remains unidentified. The data stem from a study of CD8 T cells in ankylosing spondylitis. Study-wide results and caveats: Matched ankylosing spondylitis synovial fluid reportedly contained a significantly enriched population of disease-linked clones. What appeared characteristic of ankylosing spondylitis blood was a TCR beta motif of seven to nine highly homologous variants. A number of the motif variants had already been described in reactive arthritis synovial fluid and blood.

Quantitative 5'-RACE with molecular barcodes produced the TCR beta libraries. TCRdb redid the calling of the 5' RACE reads with MiXCR, one entry per CDR3 protein. The sample has more than 400,000 distinct CDR3 sequences; under 5.5% are singletons. The germline gives CDR1 DFQATT, CDR2 SNEGSKA (reference sequence). CDR3 length: 14 amino acids. V was clipped by 3 bases and J by 5 bases; unmatched bases: 9. Sequenced: blood, either unsorted or a sorted T cell fraction (not recorded which). The TCR comes from a male donor with ankylosing spondylitis. The chain is built from TRBV20-1 and TRBJ2-5; TRBD2 agrees at 7 bases. The CDR3 nucleotides are TGCAGTGCTAGCCCGGGGAGGGTGTGGGAGACCCAGTACTTC. As protein: CSASPGRVWETQYF.